The 2 T cell receptor beta chains listed next were all sequenced from one sample in a study of vaccination and CD4 T cells after COVID-19. TCRdb processed the PCR reads anew with MiXCR; each CDR3 protein has one entry. The repertoire holds roughly 15,000 distinct CDR3 sequences, around 66% seen once, with roughly 1.1% in the top ten. Source: CD4+ T cells from blood, taken after SARS-CoV-2 vaccination. These receptors all come from a human donor who had recovered from COVID-19.

The chain employs TRBV6-2 or TRBV6-3 and TRBJ2-4; D may be TRBD2 (6 bases). This CDR3 spans 15 amino acids. Germline CDR1 MNHEY, CDR2 SVGEGT. Trimming removed 4 bases from V and 7 bases from J, with 17 bases in between. The CDR3 region is CASSSGTGARNIQYF. CDR3 bases: TGTGCCAGCAGTTCCGGGACGGGAGCTAGGAACATTCAGTACTTC.

The count of this clonotype is one. V and J are TRBV6-2 or TRBV6-3 and TRBJ2-7, with D possibly matching TRBD2 (5 bases). Germline V CDR1 and CDR2: MNHEY, SVGEGT. CDR3 size: 15 residues. The germline V and J ends were trimmed by 5 bases and 0 bases, with 14 bases remaining between them. The CDR3 sequence is CASSATSFGSYEQYF. Here the CDR3 DNA reads TGTGCCAGCAGTGCTACTAGTTTTGGCTCCTACGAGCAGTACTTC.